The clone carrying this T cell receptor (beta chain) has just a few counts. This CDR3 has 12 amino acids. The junction had 4 bases not matched to a gene; V was cut back by 7 bases and J by 6 bases. Germline CDR1 and CDR2: SQVTM and ANQGSEA. A second PCR of about 6 to 12 cycles used a sample-barcoded 5' primer and a J-beta primer mix. TCRdb passed the 5' RACE reads through MiXCR, listing each CDR3 protein once. Here the sample spans under 800,000 distinct CDR3 sequences, around 20% being singletons. This record belongs to a study of blood T cells in healthy people across ages. What was sequenced was blood. This receptor was taken from a man in his 70s in good health. This sequence joins TRBV29-1 and TRBJ2-7; 12 positions match TRBD1. CDR3 residues: CSAGQGAVEQYF. The CDR3 region has the DNA TGCAGCGCGGGACAGGGGGCCGTCGAGCAGTACTTC.